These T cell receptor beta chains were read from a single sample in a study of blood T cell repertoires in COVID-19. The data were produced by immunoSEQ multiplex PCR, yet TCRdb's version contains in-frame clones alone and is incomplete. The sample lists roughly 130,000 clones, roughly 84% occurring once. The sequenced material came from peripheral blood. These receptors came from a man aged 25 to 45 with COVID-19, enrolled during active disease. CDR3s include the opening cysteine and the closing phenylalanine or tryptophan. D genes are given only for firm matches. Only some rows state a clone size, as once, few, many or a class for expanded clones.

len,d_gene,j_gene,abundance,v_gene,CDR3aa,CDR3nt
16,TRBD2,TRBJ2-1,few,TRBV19,CASSFQAGVGGNEQFF,TGTGCCAGTAGTTTCCAAGCGGGAGTGGGCGGGAATGAGCAGTTCTTC
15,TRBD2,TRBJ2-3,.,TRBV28,CASSFRSGGTDTQYF,TGTGCCAGCAGTTTTCGGAGCGGGGGGACAGATACGCAGTATTTT
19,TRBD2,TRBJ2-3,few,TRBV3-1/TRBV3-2,CASSQDLPGLAGGKSTQYF,TGTGCCAGCAGCCAAGATCTCCCAGGACTAGCGGGGGGGAAGTCGACGCAGTATTTT
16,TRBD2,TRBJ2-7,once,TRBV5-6,CASSWGTSGIFYEQYF,TGTGCCAGCAGCTGGGGGACTAGCGGGATCTTCTACGAGCAGTACTTC
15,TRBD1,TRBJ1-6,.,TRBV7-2,CASSPDRQTNSPLHF,TGTGCCAGCAGCCCGGACAGGCAAACGAATTCACCCCTCCACTTT
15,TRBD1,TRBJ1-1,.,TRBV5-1,CASSSDTGGYTEAFF,TGCGCCAGCAGCTCTGACACAGGGGGCTACACTGAAGCTTTCTTT
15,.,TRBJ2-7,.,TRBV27,CASSFQEKSHYEQYF,TGTGCCAGCAGTTTTCAAGAGAAGAGCCATTACGAGCAGTACTTC
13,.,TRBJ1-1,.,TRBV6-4,CASSRGVNTEAFF,TGTGCCAGCAGTCGAGGAGTAAACACTGAAGCTTTCTTT
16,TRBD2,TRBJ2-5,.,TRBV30,CAWALGTNGRQETQYF,TGTGCCTGGGCCCTTGGGACTAATGGGAGGCAAGAGACCCAGTACTTC
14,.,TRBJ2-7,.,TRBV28,CASSFKGRSYEQYF,TGTGCCAGCAGTTTTAAGGGGCGGTCCTACGAGCAGTACTTC
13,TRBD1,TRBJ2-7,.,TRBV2,CASLFTGGYEQYF,TGTGCCAGCCTCTTTACAGGGGGCTACGAGCAGTACTTC
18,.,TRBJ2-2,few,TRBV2,CASSEALIRSRRTGELFF,TGTGCCAGCAGTGAAGCGCTGATAAGGTCTAGACGCACCGGGGAGCTGTTTTTT
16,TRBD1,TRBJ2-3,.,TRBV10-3,CAISEPGQGSSDTQYF,TGTGCCATCAGTGAGCCGGGACAGGGGAGCTCAGATACGCAGTATTTT
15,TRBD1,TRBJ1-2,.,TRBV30,CAWRTGTGFSGGYTF,TGTGCCTGGAGGACTGGGACAGGGTTTTCGGGTGGCTACACCTTC
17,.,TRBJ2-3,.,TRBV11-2,CASSLISGQDATDTQYF,TGTGCCAGCAGCTTAATTTCAGGTCAAGATGCCACAGATACGCAGTATTTT
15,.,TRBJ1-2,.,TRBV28,CASRLPGHQNYGYTF,TGTGCCAGCAGATTACCGGGACACCAAAACTATGGCTACACCTTC
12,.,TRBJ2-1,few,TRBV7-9,CASSFLRGEQFF,TGTGCCAGCAGCTTCTTAAGGGGAGAGCAGTTCTTC
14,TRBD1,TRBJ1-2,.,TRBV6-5,CASRQGQGYEGYTF,TGTGCCAGCAGACAGGGACAGGGGTACGAAGGCTACACCTTC
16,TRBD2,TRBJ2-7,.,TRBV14,CASSPLGGGQAYEQYF,TGTGCCAGCAGCCCCCTCGGGGGGGGGCAAGCCTACGAGCAGTACTTC
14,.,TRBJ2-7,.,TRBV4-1,CASSPIGPTRVQYF,TGCGCCAGCAGCCCCATAGGGCCTACGAGGGTCCAGTACTTC
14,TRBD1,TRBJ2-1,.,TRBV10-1,CASSERDRRSEQFF,TGCGCCAGCAGTGAGAGGGACAGGCGGAGTGAGCAGTTCTTC
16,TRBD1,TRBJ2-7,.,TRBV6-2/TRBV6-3,CASSYTRDRASYEQYF,TGTGCCAGCAGTTATACCCGGGACAGGGCCTCCTACGAGCAGTACTTC
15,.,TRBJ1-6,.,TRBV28,CASSRAAGPNSPLHF,TGTGCCAGCAGTCGGGCGGCGGGGCCTAATTCACCCCTCCACTTT
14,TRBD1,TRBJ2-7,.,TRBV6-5,CASTLGTGPGEQYF,TGTGCCAGCACTTTAGGGACAGGGCCGGGGGAGCAGTACTTC
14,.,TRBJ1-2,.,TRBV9,CASSDRVEASGYTF,TGTGCCAGCAGCGACAGGGTGGAAGCTTCTGGCTACACCTTC
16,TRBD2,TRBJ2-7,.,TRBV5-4,CASSSGTSGTRPEQYF,TGTGCCAGCAGCTCCGGGACTAGCGGGACCCGCCCCGAGCAGTACTTC
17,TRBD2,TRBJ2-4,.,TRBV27,CASSSRGGPLDKNIQYF,TGTGCCAGCAGTTCGCGGGGGGGTCCTTTGGACAAAAACATTCAGTACTTC
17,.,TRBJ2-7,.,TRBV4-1,CASSQDGKGLEDYEQYF,TGCGCCAGCAGCCAAGATGGTAAGGGACTTGAGGACTACGAGCAGTACTTC
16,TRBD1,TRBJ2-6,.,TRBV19,CASGTGARSGANVLTF,TGTGCCAGTGGGACAGGGGCCCGCTCTGGGGCCAACGTCCTGACTTTC
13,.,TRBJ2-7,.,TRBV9,CASSPGSSYEQYF,TGTGCCAGCAGCCCCGGGTCGTCCTACGAGCAGTACTTC
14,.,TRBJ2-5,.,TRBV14,CASSQDRGRETQYF,TGTGCCAGCAGCCAAGACAGGGGCAGGGAGACCCAGTACTTC
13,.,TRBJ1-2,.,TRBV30,CAWSPQSNYGYTF,TGTGCCTGGAGTCCACAGTCTAACTATGGCTACACCTTC
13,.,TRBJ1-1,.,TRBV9,CASSVAGETEAFF,TGTGCCAGCAGCGTAGCGGGGGAGACGGAAGCTTTCTTT
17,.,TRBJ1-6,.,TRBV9,CASSGEGRSSYNSPLHF,TGTGCCAGCAGCGGGGAGGGGCGGAGCTCCTATAATTCACCCCTCCACTTT
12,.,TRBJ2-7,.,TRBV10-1,CASSENGDEQYF,TGCGCCAGCAGTGAGAACGGAGACGAGCAGTACTTC
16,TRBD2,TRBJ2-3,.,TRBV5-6,CASSLLAGAGTDTQYF,TGTGCCAGCAGCTTGCTAGCGGGAGCTGGCACAGATACGCAGTATTTT
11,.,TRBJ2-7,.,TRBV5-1,CASSSAREQYF,TGCGCCAGCAGCTCCGCCAGGGAGCAGTACTTC
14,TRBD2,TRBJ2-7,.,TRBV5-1,CASKEGAGSYEQYF,TGCGCCAGCAAGGAAGGAGCGGGATCCTACGAGCAGTACTTC
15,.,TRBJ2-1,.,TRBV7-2,CASSLRELTYNEQFF,TGTGCCAGCAGCTTAAGGGAGCTTACCTACAATGAGCAGTTCTTC
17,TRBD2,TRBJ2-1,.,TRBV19,CASSIQRDIIPYNEQFF,TGTGCCAGTAGTATCCAGCGGGATATAATCCCCTACAATGAGCAGTTCTTC
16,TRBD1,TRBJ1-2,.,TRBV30,CAWRPSGTGGADGYTF,TGTGCCTGGAGACCTTCCGGGACAGGGGGCGCGGATGGCTACACCTTC
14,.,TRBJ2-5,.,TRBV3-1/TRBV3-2,CASSQDLVGGTQYF,TGTGCCAGCAGCCAAGATCTCGTCGGCGGGACCCAGTACTTC
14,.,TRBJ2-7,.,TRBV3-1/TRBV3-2,CASSQMRDGYEQYF,TGTGCCAGCAGCCAAATGCGGGACGGATACGAGCAGTACTTC
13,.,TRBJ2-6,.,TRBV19,CASRGSGANVLTF,TGTGCCAGCAGGGGATCCGGGGCCAACGTCCTGACTTTC
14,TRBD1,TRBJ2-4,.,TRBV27,CASSFGTGKNIQYF,TGTGCCAGCAGTTTCGGGACAGGGAAAAACATTCAGTACTTC
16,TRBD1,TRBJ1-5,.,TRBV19,CASSPMDRGPYQPQHF,TGTGCCAGTAGCCCTATGGACAGGGGGCCTTATCAGCCCCAGCATTTT
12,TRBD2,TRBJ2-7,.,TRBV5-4,CASSVTSGSPYF,TGTGCCAGCAGCGTGACTAGCGGGAGCCCTTACTTC
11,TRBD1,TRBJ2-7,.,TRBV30,CAWSLQGAQYF,TGTGCCTGGAGCCTACAGGGGGCACAGTACTTC
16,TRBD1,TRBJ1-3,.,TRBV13,CASSTRQGVQANTIYF,TGTGCCAGCAGCACCCGACAGGGGGTTCAGGCAAACACCATATATTTT
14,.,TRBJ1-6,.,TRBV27,CASSLRESGSPLHF,TGTGCCAGCAGTTTACGGGAGTCGGGTTCACCCCTCCACTTT
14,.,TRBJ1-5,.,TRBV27,CASSLGRGLTPQHF,TGTGCCAGCAGTTTGGGCAGGGGCCTGACTCCCCAGCATTTT
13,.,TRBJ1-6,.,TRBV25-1,CASRRVENSPLHF,TGTGCCAGCAGGCGGGTCGAAAATTCACCCCTCCACTTT
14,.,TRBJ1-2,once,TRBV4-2,CASSQPQVAGGYTF,TGTGCCAGCAGCCAGCCCCAGGTGGCGGGGGGCTACACCTTC
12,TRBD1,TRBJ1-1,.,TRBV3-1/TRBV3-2,CASSPRQGGAFF,TGTGCCAGCAGCCCGCGACAGGGAGGAGCTTTCTTT
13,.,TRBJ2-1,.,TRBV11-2,CASSSSSYNEQFF,TGTGCCAGCAGCTCGAGTAGCTACAATGAGCAGTTCTTC
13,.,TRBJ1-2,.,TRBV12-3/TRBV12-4,CASSFRGDYGYTF,TGTGCCAGCAGTTTCAGGGGCGACTATGGCTACACCTTC
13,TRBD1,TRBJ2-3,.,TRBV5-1,CASSQGVTDTQYF,TGCGCCAGCAGCCAGGGGGTCACAGATACGCAGTATTTT
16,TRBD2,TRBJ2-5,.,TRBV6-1,CASSEYNSGPQETQYF,TGTGCCAGCAGTGAATATAATAGCGGGCCTCAAGAGACCCAGTACTTC
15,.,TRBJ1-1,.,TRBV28,CASSSPAEMNTEAFF,TGTGCCAGCAGTTCCCCCGCGGAGATGAACACTGAAGCTTTCTTT